This T cell receptor beta chain comes out of a study of neurological immune-mediated disorders. This CDR3 is 14 amino acids long. Per the germline V gene, CDR1 is LGHDT and CDR2 is YNNKEL (reference sequence). V was clipped by 0 bases and J by 5 bases, with 10 bases between them. The sample's time point: longitudinal time-point 2. This clonotype has at least ten counts. TCRdb itself ran the 5' RACE reads through MiXCR, one entry per CDR3 protein. Seen here are over 30,000 distinct CDR3 sequences, around 13% observed once, and the top ten hold roughly 2.3%. The clonotype comes from a woman aged 40 to 50 in good health. The chain joins TRBV3-1 to TRBJ1-1; tentatively, D is TRBD1 (5 bases). Sequencing was carried out using PBMCs. CDR3 loop: CASSQDRGWTEAFF. In DNA form, the CDR3 reads TGTGCCAGCAGCCAAGATCGGGGGTGGACTGAAGCTTTCTTT.